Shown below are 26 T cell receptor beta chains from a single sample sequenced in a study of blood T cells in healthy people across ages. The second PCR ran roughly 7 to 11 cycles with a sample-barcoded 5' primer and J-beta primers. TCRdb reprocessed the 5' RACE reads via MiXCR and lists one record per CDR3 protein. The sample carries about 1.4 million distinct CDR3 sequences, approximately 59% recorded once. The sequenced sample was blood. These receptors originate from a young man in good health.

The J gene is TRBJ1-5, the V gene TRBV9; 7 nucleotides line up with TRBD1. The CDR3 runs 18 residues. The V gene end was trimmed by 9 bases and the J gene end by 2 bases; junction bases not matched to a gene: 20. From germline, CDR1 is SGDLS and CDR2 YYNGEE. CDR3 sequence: CAIGREGAKLFGNQPQHF. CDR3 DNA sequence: TGTGCCATAGGTAGGGAGGGGGCTAAACTATTTGGCAATCAGCCCCAGCATTTT.

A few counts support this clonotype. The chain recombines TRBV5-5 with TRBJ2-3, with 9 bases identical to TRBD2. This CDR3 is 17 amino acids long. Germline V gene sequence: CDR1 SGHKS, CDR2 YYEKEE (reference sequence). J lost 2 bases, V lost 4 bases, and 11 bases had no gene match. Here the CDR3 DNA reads TGTGCCAGCAGCGATTATCCCGGGACTAGCCTCACAGATACGCAGTATTTT. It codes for CASSDYPGTSLTDTQYF.

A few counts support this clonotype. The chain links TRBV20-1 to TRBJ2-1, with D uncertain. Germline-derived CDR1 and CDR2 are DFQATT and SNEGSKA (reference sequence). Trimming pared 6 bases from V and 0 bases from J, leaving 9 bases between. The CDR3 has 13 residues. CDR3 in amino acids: CSAAPSSYNEQFF. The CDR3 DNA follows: TGCAGTGCCGCACCGAGCTCCTACAATGAGCAGTTCTTC.

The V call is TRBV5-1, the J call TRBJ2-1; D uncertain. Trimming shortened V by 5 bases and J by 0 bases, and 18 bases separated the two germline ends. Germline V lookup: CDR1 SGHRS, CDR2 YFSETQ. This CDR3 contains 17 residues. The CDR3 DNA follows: TGCGCCAGCAGACCTCCTCCCTTTGAGGTCTCCTACAATGAGCAGTTCTTC. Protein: CASRPPPFEVSYNEQFF.

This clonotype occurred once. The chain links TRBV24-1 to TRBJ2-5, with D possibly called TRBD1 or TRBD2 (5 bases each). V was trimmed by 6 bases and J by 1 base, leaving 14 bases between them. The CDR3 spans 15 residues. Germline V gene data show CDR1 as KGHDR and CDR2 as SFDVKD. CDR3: CATSSGHTFQETQYF. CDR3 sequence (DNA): TGTGCCACCAGTAGCGGACACACATTCCAAGAGACCCAGTACTTC.

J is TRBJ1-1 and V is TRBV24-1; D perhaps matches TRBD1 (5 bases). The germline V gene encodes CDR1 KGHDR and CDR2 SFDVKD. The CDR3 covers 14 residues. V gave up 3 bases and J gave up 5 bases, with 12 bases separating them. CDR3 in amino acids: CATSDRGGRTEAFF. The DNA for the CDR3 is TGTGCCACCAGTGATCGGGGGGGGAGGACTGAAGCTTTCTTT.

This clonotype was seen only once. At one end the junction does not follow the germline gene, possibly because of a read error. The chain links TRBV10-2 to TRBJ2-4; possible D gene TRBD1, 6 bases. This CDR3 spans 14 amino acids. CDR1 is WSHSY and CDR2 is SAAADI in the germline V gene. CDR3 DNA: TGCGCCGGCAGTGACGGACGCTCCGCAGGGGTTGAGTACTTC. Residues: CAGSDGRSAGVEYF.

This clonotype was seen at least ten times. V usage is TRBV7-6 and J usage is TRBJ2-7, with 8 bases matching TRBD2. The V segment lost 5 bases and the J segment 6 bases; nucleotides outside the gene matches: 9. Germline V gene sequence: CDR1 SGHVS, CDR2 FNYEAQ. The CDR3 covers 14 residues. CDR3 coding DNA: TGTGCCAGCAGCAACAGTACTAGCGGCGGCGAGCAGTACTTC. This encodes CASSNSTSGGEQYF.

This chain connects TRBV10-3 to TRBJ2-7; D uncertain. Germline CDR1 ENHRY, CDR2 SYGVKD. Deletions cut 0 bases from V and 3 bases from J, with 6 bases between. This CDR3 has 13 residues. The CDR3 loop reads CAISESLDYEQYF. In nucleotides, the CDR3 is TGTGCCATCAGTGAGTCGTTAGACTACGAGCAGTACTTC.

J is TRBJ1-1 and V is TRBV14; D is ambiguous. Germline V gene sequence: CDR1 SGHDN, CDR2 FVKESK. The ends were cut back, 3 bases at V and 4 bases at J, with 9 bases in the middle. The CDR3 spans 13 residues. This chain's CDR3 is CASSQMSITEAFF. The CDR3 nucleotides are TGTGCCAGCAGCCAGATGAGCATCACTGAAGCTTTCTTT.

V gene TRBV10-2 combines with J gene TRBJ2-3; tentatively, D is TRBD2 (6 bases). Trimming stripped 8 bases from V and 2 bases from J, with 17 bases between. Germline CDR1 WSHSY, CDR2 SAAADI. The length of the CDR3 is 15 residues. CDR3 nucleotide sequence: TGCGCCAGCGGAGGGCGAACTTATCCCACAGATACGCAGTATTTT. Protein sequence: CASGGRTYPTDTQYF.

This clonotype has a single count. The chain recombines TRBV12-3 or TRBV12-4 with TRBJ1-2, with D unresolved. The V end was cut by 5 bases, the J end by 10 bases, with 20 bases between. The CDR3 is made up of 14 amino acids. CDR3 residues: CASSVGSGRPHYTF. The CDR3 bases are TGTGCCAGCAGTGTAGGAAGCGGCAGGCCTCACTACACCTTC.

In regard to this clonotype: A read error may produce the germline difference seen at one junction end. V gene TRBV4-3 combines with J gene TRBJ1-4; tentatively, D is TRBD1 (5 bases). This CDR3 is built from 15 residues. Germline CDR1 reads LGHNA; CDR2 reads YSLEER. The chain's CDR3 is CASTLFLGEDERLFF. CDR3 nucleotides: TGCGCCAGCACCCTGTTCTTGGGGGAGGATGAAAGACTGTTTTTT.

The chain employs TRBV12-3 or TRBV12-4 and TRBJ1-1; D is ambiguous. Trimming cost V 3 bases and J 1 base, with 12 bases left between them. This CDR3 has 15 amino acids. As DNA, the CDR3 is TGTGCCAGCAGTTTGACTCCATTCGGGAACACTGAAGCTTTCTTT. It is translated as CASSLTPFGNTEAFF.

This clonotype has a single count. The DNA for the CDR3 is TGTGCCAGCAGCTTGGGCCCGGTCTTTTCCTATAATTCACCCCTCCACTTT. It codes for CASSLGPVFSYNSPLHF. The V and J genes are TRBV5-5 and TRBJ1-6; D is ambiguous. Germline CDR1 reads SGHKS; CDR2 reads YYEKEE (reference sequence). Trimming took 0 bases from V and 1 from J, leaving 11 bases between them. The CDR3 is 17 residues long.

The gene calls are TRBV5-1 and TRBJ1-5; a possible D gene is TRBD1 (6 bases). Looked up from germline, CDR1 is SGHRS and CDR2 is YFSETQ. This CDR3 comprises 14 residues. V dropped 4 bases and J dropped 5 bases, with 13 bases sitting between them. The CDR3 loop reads CASSIGGSHQPQHF. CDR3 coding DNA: TGCGCCAGCAGCATAGGGGGAAGCCATCAGCCCCAGCATTTT.

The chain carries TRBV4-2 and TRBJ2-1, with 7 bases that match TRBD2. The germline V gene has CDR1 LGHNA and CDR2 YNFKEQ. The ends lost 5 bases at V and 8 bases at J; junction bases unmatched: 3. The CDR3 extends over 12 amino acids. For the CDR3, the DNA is TGTGCCAGCAGCTGGGAGGGGTATGAGCAGTTCTTC. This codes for CASSWEGYEQFF.

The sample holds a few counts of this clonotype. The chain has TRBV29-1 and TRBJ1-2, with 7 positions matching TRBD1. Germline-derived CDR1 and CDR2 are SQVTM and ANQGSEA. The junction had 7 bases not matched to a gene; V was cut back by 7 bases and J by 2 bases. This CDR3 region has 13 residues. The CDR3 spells CSAVAGQNYGYTF. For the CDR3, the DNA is TGCAGCGCTGTGGCGGGACAGAACTATGGCTACACCTTC.

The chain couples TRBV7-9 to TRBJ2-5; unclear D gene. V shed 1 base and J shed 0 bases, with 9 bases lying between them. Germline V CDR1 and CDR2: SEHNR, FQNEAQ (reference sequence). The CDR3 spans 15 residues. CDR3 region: CASSLDYLHQETQYF. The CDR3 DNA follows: TGTGCCAGCAGCTTAGATTATCTCCACCAAGAGACCCAGTACTTC. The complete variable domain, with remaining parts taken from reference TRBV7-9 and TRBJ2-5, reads DTGVSQNPRHKITKRGQNVTFRCDPISEHNRLYWYRQTLGQGPEFLTYFQNEAQLEKSRLLSDRFSAERPKGSFSTLEIQRTEQGDSAMYLCASSLDYLHQETQYFGPGTRLLVL.

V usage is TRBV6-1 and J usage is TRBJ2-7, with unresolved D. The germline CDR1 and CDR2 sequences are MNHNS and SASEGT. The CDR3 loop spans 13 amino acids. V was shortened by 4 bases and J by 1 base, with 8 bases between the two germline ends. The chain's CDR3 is CASSVRVSYEQYF. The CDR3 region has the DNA TGTGCCAGCAGTGTCCGAGTTTCCTACGAGCAGTACTTC.

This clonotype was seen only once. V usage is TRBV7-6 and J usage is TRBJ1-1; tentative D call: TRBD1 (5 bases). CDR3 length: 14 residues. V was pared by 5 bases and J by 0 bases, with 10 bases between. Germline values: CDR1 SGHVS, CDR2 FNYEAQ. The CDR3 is CASSIGGMNTEAFF. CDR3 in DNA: TGTGCCAGCAGCATTGGGGGAATGAACACTGAAGCTTTCTTT.

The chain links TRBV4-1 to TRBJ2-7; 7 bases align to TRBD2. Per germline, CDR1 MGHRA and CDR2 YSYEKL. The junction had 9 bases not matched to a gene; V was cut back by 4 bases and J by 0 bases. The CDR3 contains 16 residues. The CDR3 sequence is CASSPSLAESSYEQYF. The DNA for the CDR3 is TGCGCCAGCAGCCCTAGTCTAGCGGAGAGCTCCTACGAGCAGTACTTC.

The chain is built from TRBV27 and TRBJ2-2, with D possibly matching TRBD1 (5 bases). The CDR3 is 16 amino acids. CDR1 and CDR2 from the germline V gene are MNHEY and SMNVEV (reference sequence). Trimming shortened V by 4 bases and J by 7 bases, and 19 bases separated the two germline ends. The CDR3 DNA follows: TGTGCCAGCAGTTCCTTGGATTGGTGGGGCGGCGGGGAGCTGTTTTTT. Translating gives CASSSLDWWGGGELFF.

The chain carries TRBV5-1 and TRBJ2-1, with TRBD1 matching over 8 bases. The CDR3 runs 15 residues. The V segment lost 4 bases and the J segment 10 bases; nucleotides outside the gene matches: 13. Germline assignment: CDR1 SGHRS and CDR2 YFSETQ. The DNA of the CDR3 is TGCGCCAGCAGCCTGGGACAGGTGGGGACTTGGGAGCAGTTCTTC. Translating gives CASSLGQVGTWEQFF.

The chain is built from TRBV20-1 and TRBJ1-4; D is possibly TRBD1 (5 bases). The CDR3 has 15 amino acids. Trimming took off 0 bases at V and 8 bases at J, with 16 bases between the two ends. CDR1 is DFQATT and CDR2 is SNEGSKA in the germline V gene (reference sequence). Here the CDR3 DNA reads TGCAGTGCTAGAGATCACCGGGACTTATGGGAAAAACTGTTTTTT. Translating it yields CSARDHRDLWEKLFF.

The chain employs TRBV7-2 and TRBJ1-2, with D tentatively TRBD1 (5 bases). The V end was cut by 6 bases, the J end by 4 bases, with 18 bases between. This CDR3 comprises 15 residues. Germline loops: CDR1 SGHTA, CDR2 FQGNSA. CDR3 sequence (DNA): TGTGCCAGCAGTATTTCCGGGACGACCGCCTATGGCTACACCTTC. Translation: CASSISGTTAYGYTF. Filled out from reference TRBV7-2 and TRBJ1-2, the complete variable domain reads GAGVSQSPSNKVTEKGKDVELRCDPISGHTALYWYRQSLGQGLEFLIYFQGNSAPDKSGLPSDRFSAERTGGSVSTLTIQRTQQEDSAVYLCASSISGTTAYGYTFGSGTRLTVV.